The T cell receptor (beta chain) described here comes from a study of T cell responses to AZD1222 COVID-19 vaccine. This clone was seen only once. The antigen is not known. Generated by immunoSEQ multiplex PCR, the TCRdb table keeps only in-frame clones and is missing some. The sample shows roughly 130,000 clones, around 93% of them seen only once. The CDR3 has 14 amino acids. Between the trimmed V and J ends, which lost 2 bases and 2 bases, there was a span of 11 bases. CDR1 and CDR2 from the germline V gene are SGDLS and YYNGEE. Study-wide results and limits: Donors, mostly white British, included more females; clonal diversity was possibly underestimated. Researchers report vaccine-associated CD4 TCRs spanning spike, with dominance at 160-218 and 743-854. Among spike-specific TCRs, nearly half reportedly target unmutated variant regions. Increases in Spike-specific TCR breadth and depth were seen after two AZD1222 doses.

The sequences come from peripheral blood, collected on day 0 of AZD1222 vaccination. The chain is built from TRBV9 and TRBJ2-7; D uncertain. The receptor's source is an adult in good health. CDR3 region: CASSVSGRTYEQYF. The CDR3, as DNA: TGTGCCAGCAGCGTCTCAGGACGGACCTACGAGCAGTACTTC.